These 22 T cell receptor beta chains originate from one sample sequenced in a study of Graves' ophthalmopathy and Graves' hyperthyroidism. RNA transcripts were the source from which TCR beta CDR3 regions were amplified. Second-round multiplex PCR came after a first-round RT-PCR that employed HTBI primers. TCRdb called the multiplex PCR reads again in MiXCR, with one record for every CDR3 protein. This sample yields over a million distinct CDR3 sequences, of which about 38% are seen a single time; around 10% belongs to the top ten. Sample: peripheral blood or thyroid tissue (not recorded which). The receptors shown here come from an adult man with Graves' hyperthyroidism.

This clonotype has ten or more counts. As DNA, the CDR3 is TGCGCCAGCAGCTTGTTAAACGAAGGGAATGAAAAACTGTTTTTT. Protein: CASSLLNEGNEKLFF. This rearrangement joins TRBV5-1 to TRBJ1-4; D remains unclear. Germline CDR1 SGHRS, CDR2 YFSETQ. The CDR3 extends over 15 amino acids. The V end lost 1 base, the J end lost 5 bases, and 12 bases lay between the germline ends. Full variable domain (outside the CDR3, taken from reference TRBV5-1 and TRBJ1-4): KAGVTQTPRYLIKTRGQQVTLSCSPISGHRSVSWYQQTPGQGLQFLFEYFSETQRNKGNFPGRFSGRQFSNSRSEMNVSTLELGDSALYLCASSLLNEGNEKLFFGSGTQLSVL.

This rearrangement joins TRBV7-9 to TRBJ2-7; 11 bases are shared with TRBD1. The CDR3 runs to 18 residues. Germline loops: CDR1 SEHNR, CDR2 FQNEAQ (reference sequence). V shed 6 bases, J shed 4 bases, and the junction held 17 bases outside the gene matches. Here the CDR3 DNA reads TGTGCCAGCAGTCGCCCCACCCTTACCGGGACAGGGGGTTACGAGCAGTACTTC. This gives the protein CASSRPTLTGTGGYEQYF.

This clonotype has a count of ten or more. The chain joins TRBV7-9 to TRBJ2-6; D is uncertain. With 5 bases removed from V and 2 bases from J, the gap between germline ends came to 10 bases. CDR3 length equals 15 residues. CDR1 is SEHNR and CDR2 is FQNEAQ in the germline V gene (reference sequence). DNA for the CDR3: TGTGCCAGCAGCCCCATTGGGGCTGGGGCCAACGTCCTGACTTTC. Protein: CASSPIGAGANVLTF.

There are a few counts of this clonotype. This rearrangement joins TRBV6-5 to TRBJ1-1, with 7 nucleotides matching TRBD1. There are 15 residues in the CDR3. V dropped 5 bases and J dropped 4; count of bases not matched to a gene: 10. From germline, CDR1 is MNHEY and CDR2 SVGAGI. CDR3 bases: TGTGCCAGCAGTCAGTCATCAGGGGGGATCACTGAAGCTTTCTTT. This encodes CASSQSSGGITEAFF.

Only a few counts were recorded for this clonotype. The V call is TRBV5-6, the J call TRBJ1-5; 8 nucleotides align to TRBD1. The CDR3 extends over 15 amino acids. Germline-derived CDR1 and CDR2 are SGHDT and YYEEEE. The junction had 7 bases not matched to a gene; V was cut back by 2 bases and J by 6 bases. CDR3 loop: CASSFDRGGSQPQHF. The CDR3 coding sequence is TGTGCCAGCAGCTTCGACAGGGGAGGGAGTCAGCCCCAGCATTTT.

Ten or more counts support this clonotype. The genes are TRBV12-3 or TRBV12-4 and TRBJ1-1, with D possibly TRBD1 on 6 matching bases. This CDR3 is 15 amino acids long. Trimming shortened V by 7 bases and J by 0 bases, and 15 bases separated the two germline ends. This CDR3 is CASTHGGGLNTEAFF. The CDR3 DNA reads as TGTGCCAGCACCCACGGGGGGGGCTTGAACACTGAAGCTTTCTTT.

Of note for this clonotype: The DNA is left out, because the CDR3 cannot be placed on it with certainty; the CDR3 is given as TCRdb lists it. V usage is TRBV12-3 or TRBV12-4 and J usage is TRBJ1-1; the table calls TRBD1, which could not be checked here. The CDR3 extends over 15 residues, inclusive of both ends. CDR3 sequence: CASSLTFGGTMRAFF.

The chain uses TRBV19 and TRBJ1-1, with a weak D call TRBD1 (6 bases). The V end was cut by 3 bases, the J end by 3 bases, with 17 bases between. The germline V gene has CDR1 LNHDA and CDR2 SQIVND (reference sequence). The CDR3 is 16 residues long. The CDR3 sequence: CASSIPNRVFDTEAFF. The CDR3 bases are TGTGCCAGTAGTATCCCGAACAGGGTTTTCGACACTGAAGCTTTCTTT. Complete variable domain (other parts from reference TRBV19 and TRBJ1-1): DGGITQSPKYLFRKEGQNVTLSCEQNLNHDAMYWYRQDPGQGLRLIYYSQIVNDFQKGDIAEGYSVSREKKESFPLTVTSAQKNPTAFYLCASSIPNRVFDTEAFFGQGTRLTVV.

This clonotype appeared many times. The chain has TRBV3-1 and TRBJ1-1, with D unresolved. V was pared by 4 bases and J by 10 bases, with 19 bases between. Germline values: CDR1 LGHDT, CDR2 YNNKEL (reference sequence). The CDR3 has 14 residues. The CDR3 here is CASSPQTKSLRAFF. The CDR3 bases are TGTGCCAGCAGCCCACAGACGAAATCCCTCCGAGCTTTCTTT.

CDR3 DNA: TGTGCCAGCAGCTTAGGAGACTCCCAATACGAGCAGTACTTC. Protein: CASSLGDSQYEQYF. The V and J genes are TRBV7-2 and TRBJ2-7; D not certain. Between the trimmed V and J ends, which lost 1 base and 4 bases, there was a span of 11 bases. The CDR3 covers 14 residues. Germline assignment: CDR1 SGHTA and CDR2 FQGNSA.

The table lists this clonotype with a few counts. The chain joins TRBV10-3 to TRBJ2-3, with a tentative D call TRBD1 (5 bases). The CDR3 has 13 residues. The germline V and J ends were trimmed by 2 bases and 10 bases, with 13 bases remaining between them. The V gene's germline CDR1 is ENHRY and CDR2 SYGVKD. The CDR3 nucleotides are TGTGCCATCAGTGAGGGTGGGGCTATGGCGCAGTATTTT. It encodes CAISEGGAMAQYF.

The chain recombines TRBV10-2 with TRBJ2-5; D is ambiguous. The CDR3 covers 9 residues. Germline CDR1 and CDR2: WSHSY and SAAADI. Trimming shortened V by 8 bases and J by 9 bases, and 7 bases separated the two germline ends. The CDR3 region is CASGRSQYF. As DNA, the CDR3 is TGCGCCAGCGGGCGATCCCAGTACTTC.

A single count supports this clonotype. This chain links TRBV30 with TRBJ1-4; D ambiguous. The germline V gene has CDR1 GTSNPN and CDR2 SVGIG (reference sequence). The CDR3 loop spans 13 amino acids. Trimming left V 4 bases short and J 8 bases short, with 14 bases between. Written as DNA, the CDR3 is TGTGCCTGGATGGGAGTTTTGGACGAAAAACTGTTTTTT. Its translation: CAWMGVLDEKLFF.

This chain uses TRBV7-9 with TRBJ2-7; D possibly corresponds to TRBD1 (6 bases). Germline values: CDR1 SEHNR, CDR2 FQNEAQ (reference sequence). The CDR3 contains 16 residues. V gave up 1 base and J gave up 2 bases, with 15 bases separating them. CDR3 in DNA: TGTGCCAGCAGCTTAGGAACAACAGGGACCCCCTACGAGCAGTACTTC. This encodes CASSLGTTGTPYEQYF.

The chain combines TRBV10-3 with TRBJ2-7; 8 nucleotides match TRBD1. V dropped 10 bases and J dropped 6; count of bases not matched to a gene: 14. This CDR3 region has 14 residues. Germline CDR1 and CDR2: ENHRY and SYGVKD. The DNA of the CDR3 is TGTGCCACGACTGCGACCGGGACAGGTCCCGAGCAGTACTTC. Translated: CATTATGTGPEQYF.

This clonotype was counted between two and nine times. The V gene is TRBV12-3 or TRBV12-4, the J gene TRBJ1-6; TRBD1 is a possible D gene (6 bases). This CDR3 is built from 14 residues. V shed 3 bases and J shed 9 bases, with 12 bases lying between them. CDR3 amino acids: CASSFRGAGSPLHF. The CDR3 coding sequence is TGTGCCAGCAGTTTTCGGGGGGCGGGTTCACCCCTCCACTTT.

In this sample, this clonotype turned up many times. This chain uses TRBV20-1 with TRBJ1-5; no clear D gene. Germline values: CDR1 DFQATT, CDR2 SNEGSKA (reference sequence). This CDR3 is built from 13 residues. Trimming stripped 3 bases from V and 2 bases from J, with 8 bases between. The CDR3 nucleotides read TGCAGTGCTAGCCGGGAGCGCAATCAGCCCCAGCATTTT. Residues: CSASRERNQPQHF.

The genes are TRBV24-1 and TRBJ1-5, with 9 bases fitting TRBD1. The length of the CDR3 is 13 residues. The V gene's germline CDR1 is KGHDR and CDR2 SFDVKD. The CDR3 bases are TGTGCGCAGCTGGGACAGGGTATTCAGCCCCAGCATTTT. It yields the protein CAQLGQGIQPQHF.

V is TRBV10-1 and J is TRBJ2-6; perhaps TRBD2 as D (5 bases). The CDR3 runs to 15 residues. V lost 2 bases to trimming and J lost 2 bases, with 7 bases between them. CDR1 is WNHNN and CDR2 is SYGVQD in the germline V gene (reference sequence). CDR3 sequence: CASSEAGPGANVLTF. CDR3 nucleotides: TGCGCCAGCAGTGAGGCGGGTCCTGGGGCCAACGTCCTGACTTTC.

This clonotype was counted many times. This chain connects TRBV11-2 to TRBJ2-5; D is unresolved. Between the trimmed V and J ends, which lost 4 bases and 1 base, there was a span of 10 bases. This CDR3 has 14 residues. Germline V gene lookup returns CDR1 SGHAT and CDR2 FQNNGV. In DNA form, the CDR3 reads TGTGCCAGCAGCTCGTATGGGGTCCAAGAGACCCAGTACTTC. It codes for CASSSYGVQETQYF.

Points on this clonotype: Just one base apart from a much larger clone, this may be a read error. DNA for the CDR3: TGTGCCAGCAGTGAAACCAGGGGTATCAATCAGCCCCAGCATTTT. This sequence encodes CASSETRGINQPQHF. The genes are TRBV6-6 and TRBJ1-5; a weak D match, TRBD1 (6 bases). The CDR3 extends over 15 amino acids. The ends were cut back, 5 bases at V and 3 bases at J, with 14 bases in the middle. CDR1 and CDR2 (germline): MNHNY, SVGAGI (reference sequence).

This rearrangement joins TRBV15 to TRBJ2-7, with D perhaps TRBD1 (6 bases). This CDR3 has 14 amino acids. Per the germline V gene, CDR1 is LNHNV and CDR2 is YYDKDF (reference sequence). Trimming shortened V by 1 base and J by 3 bases, and 10 bases separated the two germline ends. The CDR3 region is CATSRAPRGYEQYF. DNA for the CDR3: TGTGCCACCAGCAGAGCACCCAGGGGCTACGAGCAGTACTTC.